The rows below give T cell receptor beta chains drawn from one sample of a study of T-cell reconstitution after alpha-beta-depleted transplantation in children. TCRdb used MiXCR to reprocess the PCR reads, holding one entry per CDR3 protein. Of about 980,000 distinct CDR3 sequences in the sample, about 31% were seen once. This sample comprised PBMCs, mostly from graft donor cells, obtained 360 days after TCRalphabeta/CD19-depleted stem cell transplant. The receptor source for this set is a boy less than two years old who had a stem cell transplant for SCID, so the T cells may come from the graft donor. Each CDR3 is given with its conserved first and last residue. The D gene is left open where the match is weak.

V gene	D gene	J gene	CDR3 protein
TRBV11-1	-	TRBJ1-1	CASSRTRGRGTEAFF
TRBV15	-	TRBJ2-6	CATSSQAAVVGANVLTF
TRBV7-8	TRBD1	TRBJ2-3	CASSLAGGILDTQYF
TRBV5-1	-	TRBJ2-5	CASSLVASPQETQYF
TRBV5-5	-	TRBJ1-2	CASSFWGRVRDGYTF
TRBV18	-	TRBJ1-1	CASSRVGLMNTEAFF
TRBV20-1	-	TRBJ1-3	CSAPSPGTSGNTIYF
TRBV3-1	-	TRBJ2-3	CASSQDRGYFTDTQYF
TRBV9	-	TRBJ2-5	CASSKGGGTQETQYF
TRBV9	TRBD1	TRBJ1-2	CASSDGQGSNYGYTF
TRBV7-9	-	TRBJ2-7	CASRESQGYEQYF
TRBV29-1	TRBD2	TRBJ2-7	CSAKRGLGGEQYF
TRBV12-3/TRBV12-4	-	TRBJ2-2	CASSLWGSGELFF
TRBV6-1	TRBD1	TRBJ2-3	CASRPDRGGDTQYF
TRBV20-1	-	TRBJ2-1	CSARDYGSYNEQFF
TRBV2	TRBD2	TRBJ2-7	CASMKRGSPSEQYF
TRBV4-1	-	TRBJ1-4	CASSQRHRTATNEKLFF
TRBV5-1	-	TRBJ1-5	CASSLDGGAGQPQHF
TRBV9	-	TRBJ1-1	CASSPLAPEAEAFF
TRBV11-1	TRBD1	TRBJ2-5	CASTYKPRVGTEETQYF
TRBV20-1	-	TRBJ2-3	CSASPGRGGASTDTQYF
TRBV28	-	TRBJ1-3	CASSWLPGTIYF
TRBV29-1	-	TRBJ2-1	CSERDTYNEQFF
TRBV5-5	TRBD2	TRBJ2-7	CASSLERGHEQYF
TRBV12-3/TRBV12-4	TRBD1	TRBJ2-3	CASSLGQKDTQYF
TRBV6-1	-	TRBJ1-5	CASRMGPYSNQPQHF
TRBV29-1	-	TRBJ2-7	CSVEGVTGLSYEQYF
TRBV6-1	-	TRBJ2-7	CASSESSAGNNHLEDF
TRBV12-3/TRBV12-4	-	TRBJ1-1	CASSRDRIRNTEAFF
TRBV20-1	TRBD2	TRBJ2-1	CSARGLAGAMGEQFF
TRBV5-1	TRBD1	TRBJ2-7	CASSLGEQGKRNEQYF
TRBV7-9	TRBD2	TRBJ2-2	CASSHASGGLNTGELFF
TRBV4-3	-	TRBJ2-2	CASSQRASSGELFF
TRBV20-1	-	TRBJ1-5	CSARSGGNQPQHF
TRBV12-3/TRBV12-4	-	TRBJ2-3	CASSHDAPIHTDTQYF
TRBV12-3/TRBV12-4	-	TRBJ1-1	CASSRDRGSNEAFF
TRBV12-3/TRBV12-4	-	TRBJ1-2	CASTKGPSNYGYTF
TRBV3-1	-	TRBJ2-7	CASSTRRRLVGYEQYF
TRBV4-1	TRBD1	TRBJ2-7	CASSPFGTGDGQYF
TRBV24-1	TRBD2	TRBJ2-1	CATSDLPSGGYNEQFF
TRBV5-1	-	TRBJ1-1	CASSWWGQSNTEAFF
TRBV15	TRBD2	TRBJ2-5	CATSRRGTSVQETQYF
TRBV29-1	-	TRBJ2-1	CSVAAARSSYNEQFF
TRBV11-2	TRBD2	TRBJ2-7	CASSSVNRPSGRDGYEQYF
TRBV18	-	TRBJ2-7	CASSPRGEWGIYEQYF
TRBV20-1	-	TRBJ1-1	CSAQGNTEAFF
TRBV18	-	TRBJ1-1	CASSMGRIKRDTEAFF
TRBV11-3	-	TRBJ2-2	CASSLQRSTGELFF
TRBV5-6	-	TRBJ2-7	CASSRGTGPSYEQYF
TRBV4-3	-	TRBJ1-3	CASSSRTDPIPISGNTIYF
TRBV12-3/TRBV12-4	-	TRBJ1-2	CASSSSRTGYTF
TRBV12-3/TRBV12-4	-	TRBJ2-7	CASSFGLTYEQYF
TRBV20-1	-	TRBJ2-3	CSARRSGGRTTDTQYF
TRBV5-5	-	TRBJ2-1	CASRHRDPYNEQFF
TRBV5-1	-	TRBJ1-1	CASSLAFVEAFF
TRBV11-1	-	TRBJ1-1	CASSLVAVMNTEAFF
TRBV6-5	TRBD1	TRBJ1-1	CASSYGDRVITEAFF
TRBV28	-	TRBJ2-7	CASSFRITAEQYF